The rows below give T cell receptor beta chains drawn from one sample of a study of OX40 agonist ivuxolimab in advanced cancers. The assay was immunoSEQ multiplex PCR, and TCRdb's table has in-frame clones only and misses some. The sample includes 24,000 or so clones, roughly 88% of them seen just once. Specimen: CD4+ or CD8+ T cells sorted from blood, collected in a trial of the OX40 agonist ivuxolimab. The source of these receptors is an adult with an advanced solid tumor such as melanoma, head and neck, liver or kidney cancer. Both conserved end residues are part of each CDR3. The order of the fields is D gene, J gene, V gene, clone size, CDR3 DNA, CDR3 protein. D genes are given only for firm matches. Size values are once, few and many counts, or a class for expanded clones, and some rows have none.

D: TRBD1; J: TRBJ2-7; V: TRBV5-4; size: NA; DNA: TGTGCCAGCAGCTCGACCGGGACAGAAGCCTACGAGCAGTACTTC; CDR3: CASSSTGTEAYEQYF
D: TRBD2; J: TRBJ2-5; V: TRBV4-2; size: NA; DNA: TGTGCCAGCAGCCAAGAGGAACGGGGGGGGGAGACCCAGTACTTC; CDR3: CASSQEERGGETQYF
D: NA; J: TRBJ2-7; V: TRBV5-1; size: NA; DNA: TGCGCCAGCAGCTTTGAGGCCAACCCTTACGACTACGAGCAGTACTTC; CDR3: CASSFEANPYDYEQYF
D: NA; J: TRBJ1-2; V: TRBV28; size: NA; DNA: TGTGCCAGCAGTTTACCTAGGATTCTCTATGGCTACACCTTC; CDR3: CASSLPRILYGYTF
D: TRBD1; J: TRBJ2-7; V: TRBV6-5; size: NA; DNA: TGTGCCAGCAGTTACGGGACAGGGGGCCCCGAGCAGTACTTC; CDR3: CASSYGTGGPEQYF
D: NA; J: TRBJ2-1; V: TRBV5-1; size: NA; DNA: TGCGCCAGCAGCTTCATGGGCAATGAGCAGTTCTTC; CDR3: CASSFMGNEQFF
D: NA; J: TRBJ2-1; V: TRBV5-6; size: NA; DNA: TGTGCCAGCAGCTTGGTTTCGGGACCGTACAATGAGCAGTTCTTC; CDR3: CASSLVSGPYNEQFF
D: NA; J: TRBJ2-1; V: TRBV2; size: few; DNA: TGTGCCAGCAGTGTTCGCGGGGACAATGAGCAGTTCTTC; CDR3: CASSVRGDNEQFF
D: NA; J: TRBJ2-2; V: TRBV6-9; size: NA; DNA: TGTGCCAGCAGTTATGTTGCCAGTGGGACCGGGGAGCTGTTTTTT; CDR3: CASSYVASGTGELFF
D: TRBD1; J: TRBJ2-5; V: TRBV4-1; size: NA; DNA: TGCGCCAGCAGCGTACAGGGGGCTGAGACCCAGTACTTC; CDR3: CASSVQGAETQYF
D: NA; J: TRBJ1-2; V: TRBV6-1; size: NA; DNA: TGTGCCAGCAGTGAAGCGCTGAACAAAAACTATGGCTACACCTTC; CDR3: CASSEALNKNYGYTF
D: TRBD1; J: TRBJ2-7; V: TRBV4-3; size: NA; DNA: TGCGCCAGCAGCCAAGAATTAGGGACAGGGGCCTACGAGCAGTACTTC; CDR3: CASSQELGTGAYEQYF
D: NA; J: TRBJ1-3; V: TRBV27; size: NA; DNA: TGTGCCAGCAGTTTATCGGGACCGTACTCTGGAAACACCATATATTTT; CDR3: CASSLSGPYSGNTIYF
D: NA; J: TRBJ2-6; V: TRBV15; size: once; DNA: TGTGCCACCAGAGATAGACAGTCCTCTGGGGCCAACGTCCTGACTTTC; CDR3: CATRDRQSSGANVLTF
D: NA; J: TRBJ2-3; V: TRBV7-2; size: NA; DNA: TGTGCCAGCAGCTTAGCGGACAGTAATACGCAGTATTTT; CDR3: CASSLADSNTQYF
D: TRBD2; J: TRBJ2-1; V: TRBV5-6; size: NA; DNA: TGTGCCAGCAGCTCCGGACTAGCGTCGGACGGGAAGTTCTTC; CDR3: CASSSGLASDGKFF
D: TRBD2; J: TRBJ2-3; V: TRBV19; size: once; DNA: TGTGCCAGTAGTTTCATAGCGGGGGTGAGCACAGATACGCAGTATTTT; CDR3: CASSFIAGVSTDTQYF
D: TRBD1; J: TRBJ1-2; V: TRBV28; size: NA; DNA: TGTGCCAGCAGTTCCCCCGGGACAGGGAAGATTGGCTACACCTTC; CDR3: CASSSPGTGKIGYTF
D: NA; J: TRBJ2-1; V: TRBV11-3; size: NA; DNA: TGTGCCAGCAGCGCCCGCGTACACGGCTCACACCAGTTCTTC; CDR3: CASSARVHGSHQFF
D: TRBD1; J: TRBJ2-4; V: TRBV19; size: NA; DNA: TGTGCCAGTAGTGCAGGACAGGTAAACATTCAGTACTTC; CDR3: CASSAGQVNIQYF
D: NA; J: TRBJ2-7; V: TRBV27; size: NA; DNA: TGTGCCAGCAGAGACCAGGGGATAGGGACCTACGAGCAGTACTTC; CDR3: CASRDQGIGTYEQYF
D: TRBD1; J: TRBJ1-6; V: TRBV6-1; size: NA; DNA: TGTGCCAGCAGTGGTGACAGGGATAATTCACCCCTCCACTTT; CDR3: CASSGDRDNSPLHF
D: NA; J: TRBJ2-5; V: TRBV7-3; size: NA; DNA: TGTGCCAGCAGCTTAAACGCGGCAGGAGAGACCCAGTACTTC; CDR3: CASSLNAAGETQYF
D: NA; J: TRBJ2-3; V: TRBV5-1; size: NA; DNA: TGCGCCAGCAGCTTGGCCGGGGAGACCCTATACAGCACAGATACGCAGTATTTT; CDR3: CASSLAGETLYSTDTQYF
D: TRBD2; J: TRBJ2-7; V: TRBV6-5; size: NA; DNA: TGTGCCAGCAGAACAGGCCTAGCGGGGGGCTACGAGCAGTACTTC; CDR3: CASRTGLAGGYEQYF
D: TRBD2; J: TRBJ2-3; V: TRBV19; size: once; DNA: TGTGCCAGTTCTAGGGGACTAGCGGGCACACCTAGCACAGATACGCAGTATTTT; CDR3: CASSRGLAGTPSTDTQYF
D: TRBD2; J: TRBJ2-5; V: TRBV10-2; size: once; DNA: TGCGCCAGCAGAGTAGCGGGGGCCGGAGGACACCAGTACTTC; CDR3: CASRVAGAGGHQYF
D: NA; J: TRBJ2-5; V: TRBV5-6; size: NA; DNA: TGTGCCAGCAGCCCTTCCCGGGAAGGAGAGACCCAGTACTTC; CDR3: CASSPSREGETQYF
D: NA; J: TRBJ1-1; V: TRBV5-8; size: NA; DNA: TGTGCCAGCAGCTGGACAGTGAACACTGAAGCTTTCTTT; CDR3: CASSWTVNTEAFF
D: TRBD1; J: TRBJ2-2; V: TRBV5-4; size: NA; DNA: TGTGCCAGCAGCCCGAACAGGGGTTCCGGGGAGCTGTTTTTT; CDR3: CASSPNRGSGELFF
D: TRBD1; J: TRBJ1-1; V: TRBV29-1; size: NA; DNA: TGCAGCGCTCACCCCGGACAGGGCGATGCTTTCTTT; CDR3: CSAHPGQGDAFF
D: NA; J: TRBJ1-5; V: TRBV19; size: NA; DNA: TGTGCCAGTCGCACAGTCCGTAATAGCAATCAGCCCCAGCATTTT; CDR3: CASRTVRNSNQPQHF
D: NA; J: TRBJ2-7; V: TRBV9; size: NA; DNA: TGTGCCAGCAGCCCCCGACAGCAGTCCTACGAGCAGTACTTC; CDR3: CASSPRQQSYEQYF
D: NA; J: TRBJ1-6; V: TRBV19; size: NA; DNA: TGTGCCAGTAGTAGGCTCACGGGTAATTCACCCCTCCACTTT; CDR3: CASSRLTGNSPLHF
D: NA; J: TRBJ1-4; V: TRBV7-9; size: NA; DNA: TGTGCCAGCAGCATCTACAGGGATTTGCCCCTTCCGAATGAAAAACTGTTTTTT; CDR3: CASSIYRDLPLPNEKLFF
D: TRBD1; J: TRBJ2-7; V: TRBV27; size: NA; DNA: TGTGCCAGCGGGAAGGGACAGTTCTACGAGCAGTACTTC; CDR3: CASGKGQFYEQYF
D: NA; J: TRBJ1-6; V: TRBV4-1; size: NA; DNA: TGCGCCAGCAGCCAAGTGAACTCACCCCTCCACTTT; CDR3: CASSQVNSPLHF
D: TRBD1; J: TRBJ1-2; V: TRBV27; size: once; DNA: TGTGCCAGCAGTCCAAGACAGGGGATGAACTATGGCTACACCTTC; CDR3: CASSPRQGMNYGYTF
D: NA; J: TRBJ2-5; V: TRBV5-1; size: NA; DNA: TGCGCCAGCAGCTTGACCAAAAGCCAAGAGACCCAGTACTTC; CDR3: CASSLTKSQETQYF
D: NA; J: TRBJ2-7; V: TRBV11-2; size: NA; DNA: TGTGCCAGCAGCTTAACACTACCCCAAGTTGCCAGCTCTTACGAGCAGTACTTC; CDR3: CASSLTLPQVASSYEQYF
D: TRBD1; J: TRBJ2-3; V: TRBV5-4; size: NA; DNA: TGTGCCAGCAGCCGGATCGACAGGGCTGGGGATACGCAGTATTTT; CDR3: CASSRIDRAGDTQYF
D: NA; J: TRBJ1-1; V: TRBV4-1; size: NA; DNA: TGCGCCAGCAGCAGGACAACGTTGCCAGACGCTGAAGCTTTCTTT; CDR3: CASSRTTLPDAEAFF
D: TRBD2; J: TRBJ2-3; V: TRBV11-2; size: NA; DNA: TGTGCCAGCAGCTCGTGGACTAGCGGGGGGCTTTTTAGCACAGATACGCAGTATTTT; CDR3: CASSSWTSGGLFSTDTQYF
D: TRBD1; J: TRBJ1-2; V: TRBV4-1; size: NA; DNA: TGCGCCAGCAGCCAAGTGAACAGGGGAGACTATGGCTACACCTTC; CDR3: CASSQVNRGDYGYTF
D: TRBD1; J: TRBJ1-2; V: TRBV6-5; size: NA; DNA: TGTGCCAGCAGTTATGGGGACAGTCTATACCCCTATGGCTACACCTTC; CDR3: CASSYGDSLYPYGYTF
D: TRBD1; J: TRBJ1-2; V: TRBV9; size: NA; DNA: TGTGCCAGCAGCTCTCGACAGGGATCTACCACCTTC; CDR3: CASSSRQGSTTF
D: TRBD1; J: TRBJ2-2; V: TRBV27; size: few; DNA: TGTGCCAGCAGTTTATCAGGACAGGTACCAACCGGGGAGCTGTTTTTT; CDR3: CASSLSGQVPTGELFF
D: NA; J: TRBJ2-7; V: TRBV11-2; size: NA; DNA: TGTGCCAGCAGCTTCGGGGGCGCGTACGAGCAGTACTTC; CDR3: CASSFGGAYEQYF
D: TRBD1; J: TRBJ2-5; V: TRBV11-3; size: NA; DNA: TGTGCCAGCAGCCCAACCTCCGGGACAGAAGAGACCCAGTACTTC; CDR3: CASSPTSGTEETQYF
D: NA; J: TRBJ2-7; V: TRBV6-5; size: NA; DNA: TGTGCCAGCAGTCCCCCCGGGACACAGTACGAGCAGTACTTC; CDR3: CASSPPGTQYEQYF
D: NA; J: TRBJ2-7; V: TRBV27; size: NA; DNA: TGTGCCAGCAGAGGACGGTCACAGTACCACGAGCAGTACTTC; CDR3: CASRGRSQYHEQYF
D: NA; J: TRBJ2-5; V: TRBV5-8; size: NA; DNA: TGTGCCAGCAGCTTCCAAGGAGCCGAGACCCAGTACTTC; CDR3: CASSFQGAETQYF
D: NA; J: TRBJ2-2; V: TRBV7-9; size: NA; DNA: TGTGCCAGCAGCTTAGCCGGACTGAACACCGGGGAGCTGTTTTTT; CDR3: CASSLAGLNTGELFF
D: NA; J: TRBJ1-1; V: TRBV6-1; size: NA; DNA: TGTGCCAGCAGTGAAGAGGGAGGTGCTGAAGCTTTCTTT; CDR3: CASSEEGGAEAFF
D: TRBD2; J: TRBJ2-3; V: TRBV29-1; size: NA; DNA: TGCAGCGTTGTGAGCCTAGCGGAAAGCACAGATACGCAGTATTTT; CDR3: CSVVSLAESTDTQYF
D: TRBD1; J: TRBJ1-2; V: TRBV7-8; size: once; DNA: TGTGCCAGCAGCTCCCGACAGGGGGCTTATGGCTACACCTTC; CDR3: CASSSRQGAYGYTF
D: NA; J: TRBJ1-5; V: TRBV6-1; size: NA; DNA: TGTGCCAGCATTATACAGGGTCCCAGCAATCAGCCCCAGCATTTT; CDR3: CASIIQGPSNQPQHF
D: TRBD1; J: TRBJ2-3; V: TRBV4-1; size: NA; DNA: TGCGCCAGCAGCCAAGGGACAGGAGACGCGGATACGCAGTATTTT; CDR3: CASSQGTGDADTQYF
D: NA; J: TRBJ1-1; V: TRBV21-1; size: NA; DNA: TGTGCCAGTTTGAAAGGACAGGGGGGGACTGAAGCTTTCTTT; CDR3: CASLKGQGGTEAFF
D: NA; J: TRBJ1-2; V: TRBV5-6; size: once; DNA: TGTGCCAGCAGCTTCTCGGGGAGGGTCTATGGCTACACCTTC; CDR3: CASSFSGRVYGYTF